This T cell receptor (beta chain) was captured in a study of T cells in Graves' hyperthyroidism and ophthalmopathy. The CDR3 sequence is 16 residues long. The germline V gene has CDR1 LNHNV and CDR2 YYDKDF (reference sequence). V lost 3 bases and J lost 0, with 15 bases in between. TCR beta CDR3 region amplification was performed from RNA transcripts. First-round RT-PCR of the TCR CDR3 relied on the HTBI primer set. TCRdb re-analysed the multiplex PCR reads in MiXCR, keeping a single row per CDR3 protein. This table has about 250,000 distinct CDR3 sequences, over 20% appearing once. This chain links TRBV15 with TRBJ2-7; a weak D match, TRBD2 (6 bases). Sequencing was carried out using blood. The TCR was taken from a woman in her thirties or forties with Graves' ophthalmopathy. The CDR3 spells CATSRVGGTASYEQYF. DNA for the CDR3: TGTGCCACCAGCAGGGTGGGCGGGACTGCCTCCTACGAGCAGTACTTC.